This T cell receptor (beta chain) derives from a study of blood T cell repertoires in COVID-19. Study details: The origin of the acute and convalescent COVID-19 samples was the United States, Italy and Spain. Nucleic acid was either cDNA or gDNA, and it came from T cells, B-cell-depleted T cells, or PBMCs.

How the authors handled the data: Nucleated cell counts were estimated from reference gene primer amplification. The protocol was immunoSEQ multiplex PCR, while the TCRdb copy is restricted to in-frame clones and leaves out a portion. V and J calls and clone size are as listed in that table; D and trimming were resolved from the DNA. Of fewer than 300,000 clones listed, nearly 90% are singletons. This clonotype originated in a woman aged 30 to 39 with acute or convalescent COVID-19. The sequenced sample was peripheral blood.

CDR3 nucleotide sequence: TGTGCCAGCAGGGCGGGGACCGGGACAGGGGACCAGAAAAACATTCAGTACTTC. Its protein is CASRAGTGTGDQKNIQYF. The genes are TRBV25-1 and TRBJ2-4; the match to TRBD1 covers 10 bases. The CDR3 spans 18 residues. CDR1 is MGHDK and CDR2 is SYGVNS in the germline V gene. Trimming at V came to 6 bases and at J to 4 bases, leaving 15 bases not matched to a gene. The full variable domain, completed using reference TRBV25-1 and TRBJ2-4, is EADIYQTPRYLVIGTGKKITLECSQTMGHDKMYWYQQDPGMELHLIHYSYGVNSTEKGDLSSESTVSRIRTEHFPLTLESARPSHTSQYLCASRAGTGTGDQKNIQYFGAGTRLSVL.